This is a list of T cell receptor beta chains from one sample in a study of patients and donors after allogeneic stem cell transplantation. Each CDR3 protein is one row after TCRdb ran MiXCR on the RT-PCR reads. The data show about 110,000 distinct CDR3 sequences, approximately 35% seen once. Sequenced input: blood, either unsorted or a sorted T cell fraction (not recorded which). All receptors come from a human donor who was either an allogeneic HSCT recipient or a stem cell or donor lymphocyte infusion donor (not recorded which). It is not recorded whose cells these are; they may come from a transplant donor. Both conserved end residues are part of each CDR3. Fields, in order: V gene, D gene, clone size, J gene, CDR3 protein, CDR3 DNA. D genes are given only for firm matches. Only some rows state a clone size, as once, few, many or a class for expanded clones.

>TRBV7-9|-|few|TRBJ2-7
CASSLVPPRATYEQYF
TGTGCCAGCAGCTTAGTTCCCCCACGGGCGACCTACGAGCAGTACTTC
>TRBV10-3|TRBD1|-|TRBJ2-7
CATRTGVGEQYF
TGTGCCACCCGGACAGGGGTAGGCGAGCAGTACTTC
>TRBV6-2/TRBV6-3|-|-|TRBJ2-7
CASSWRERGYEQYF
TGTGCCAGCAGTTGGAGGGAGAGGGGCTACGAGCAGTACTTC
>TRBV20-1|-|-|TRBJ1-2
CSATSPGYGYTF
TGCAGTGCAACCAGCCCAGGCTATGGCTACACCTTC
>TRBV15|-|-|TRBJ2-1
CATSRDTDYSYNEQFF
TGTGCCACCAGCAGAGATACGGACTACTCCTACAATGAGCAGTTCTTC
>TRBV20-1|-|few|TRBJ1-5
CSASPPPRNQPQHF
TGCAGTGCTAGTCCACCGCCACGCAATCAGCCCCAGCATTTT
>TRBV15|-|few|TRBJ1-5
CATRASQNQPQHF
TGTGCCACCCGGGCCAGCCAAAATCAGCCCCAGCATTTT
>TRBV12-3/TRBV12-4|-|-|TRBJ2-7
CASSPGTIYEQYF
TGTGCCAGCAGTCCCGGGACGATCTACGAGCAGTACTTC
>TRBV4-1|-|-|TRBJ1-2
CASSHLVTRAPTGYTF
TGCGCCAGCAGCCATTTGGTGACACGGGCCCCTACTGGCTACACCTTC
>TRBV10-1|-|few|TRBJ2-2
CASSDIPGRGSGELFF
TGCGCCAGCAGTGACATACCGGGACGAGGGTCCGGGGAGCTGTTTTTT
>TRBV5-1|TRBD2|few|TRBJ2-1
CASSATSGRADEQFF
TGCGCCAGCAGCGCGACTAGCGGGAGAGCGGATGAGCAGTTCTTC
>TRBV4-3|-|-|TRBJ1-2
CASSQDFRGGGYGYTF
TGCGCCAGCAGCCAAGATTTCCGGGGAGGAGGCTATGGCTACACCTTC
>TRBV3-1|TRBD2|-|TRBJ2-1
CASSKTSGNGFEQFF
TGTGCCAGCAGCAAGACTAGCGGGAACGGGTTTGAGCAGTTCTTC
>TRBV12-3/TRBV12-4|TRBD1|few|TRBJ1-1
CASSPDRGNTEAFF
TGTGCCAGCAGTCCAGACAGGGGGAACACTGAAGCTTTCTTT
>TRBV6-5|TRBD1|many|TRBJ1-1
CASSPRDRGDLNTEAFF
TGTGCCAGCAGTCCTCGGGACAGGGGCGACCTGAACACTGAAGCTTTCTTT
>TRBV7-2|-|-|TRBJ2-1
CASSPGGYEQFF
TGTGCCAGCAGCCCCGGGGGCTATGAGCAGTTCTTC
>TRBV10-3|-|-|TRBJ1-2
CAISETAQANYGYTF
TGTGCCATCAGTGAGACAGCCCAAGCTAACTATGGCTACACCTTC
>TRBV24-1|-|few|TRBJ1-5
CATSSRQNQPQHF
TGTGCCACCAGCTCCCGGCAGAATCAGCCCCAGCATTTT
>TRBV4-2|-|-|TRBJ2-7
CASSQDPGEQYF
TGTGCCAGCAGCCAAGATCCCGGCGAGCAGTACTTC
>TRBV28|-|many|TRBJ1-2
CASSLSLRNYGYTF
TGTGCCAGCAGTTTATCTTTGAGGAACTATGGCTACACCTTC
>TRBV6-2/TRBV6-3|TRBD1|-|TRBJ1-1
CASSPTGATEAFF
TGTGCCAGCAGCCCAACAGGGGCCACTGAAGCTTTCTTT
>TRBV10-3|-|few|TRBJ1-5
CAIGMQANQPQHF
TGTGCCATCGGAATGCAGGCAAATCAGCCCCAGCATTTT
>TRBV3-1|-|few|TRBJ2-3
CASSQDLGDTQYF
TGTGCCAGCAGCCAAGATTTGGGAGATACGCAGTATTTT
>TRBV18|TRBD1|few|TRBJ2-2
CASSPWDRDTGELFF
TGTGCCAGCTCACCCTGGGACAGGGACACCGGGGAGCTGTTTTTT
>TRBV12-3/TRBV12-4|-|-|TRBJ1-5
CASSPAARYNQPQHF
TGTGCCAGCAGTCCGGCGGCCCGGTACAATCAGCCCCAGCATTTT
>TRBV7-9|-|-|TRBJ1-1
CASNPLFDGGGNTEAFF
TGTGCCAGCAACCCCTTGTTTGATGGGGGGGGGAACACTGAAGCTTTCTTT
>TRBV15|TRBD2|-|TRBJ2-4
CATSRREIGKNIQYF
TGTGCCACCAGCAGGCGGGAGATTGGCAAAAACATTCAGTACTTC
>TRBV7-9|-|few|TRBJ2-7
CASSFPGPNYEQYF
TGTGCCAGCAGCTTTCCGGGACCAAACTACGAGCAGTACTTC
>TRBV12-3/TRBV12-4|TRBD1|many|TRBJ1-6
CASSPGTVNSPLHF
TGTGCCAGCAGTCCCGGGACAGTTAATTCACCCCTCCACTTT
>TRBV4-2|-|-|TRBJ1-5
CASSHDSSNQPQHF
TGTGCCAGCAGCCATGACAGTTCTAATCAGCCCCAGCATTTT
>TRBV18|-|-|TRBJ2-6
CASSRRSSGANVLTF
TGTGCCAGCTCACGTCGTAGCTCTGGGGCCAACGTCCTGACTTTC
>TRBV20-1|-|-|TRBJ2-2
CSARGLANTGELFF
TGCAGTGCTAGAGGACTAGCGAACACCGGGGAGCTGTTTTTT
>TRBV6-1|TRBD1|-|TRBJ1-1
CASSEIGQGYNTEAFF
TGTGCCAGCAGTGAGATCGGACAGGGGTATAACACTGAAGCTTTCTTT
>TRBV28|TRBD2|-|TRBJ2-1
CASSFHRGLAGEQFF
TGTGCCAGCAGTTTCCACCGGGGGCTAGCGGGTGAGCAGTTCTTC
>TRBV6-5|-|few|TRBJ1-2
CASSSRPAGRRHGYTF
TGTGCCAGCAGTTCCCGCCCCGCGGGACGGAGACATGGCTACACCTTC
>TRBV27|TRBD2|-|TRBJ2-5
CASSLREGVYETQYF
TGTGCCAGCAGCCTGCGGGAGGGCGTGTACGAGACCCAGTACTTC
>TRBV20-1|TRBD1|few|TRBJ1-1
CGTPRGRGNTEAFF
TGCGGGACCCCCAGGGGGCGTGGGAACACTGAAGCTTTCTTT
>TRBV4-3|-|-|TRBJ2-7
CASSQDRDSLYEQYF
TGCGCCAGCAGCCAAGACCGGGACTCCCTCTACGAGCAGTACTTC
>TRBV20-1|-|-|TRBJ2-3
CSGTPSTDTQYF
TGCAGCGGGACCCCGAGCACAGATACGCAGTATTTT
>TRBV13|TRBD1|-|TRBJ2-1
CASSEGAGTYNEQFF
TGTGCCAGCAGCGAGGGGGCCGGGACCTACAATGAGCAGTTCTTC
>TRBV12-3/TRBV12-4|-|-|TRBJ1-3
CASTLGHRVSGNTIYF
TGTGCCAGCACCTTAGGGCACAGGGTTTCTGGAAACACCATATATTTT
>TRBV27|-|few|TRBJ1-2
CASRQSPPGYGYTF
TGTGCCAGCAGACAGAGCCCCCCGGGCTATGGCTACACCTTC
>TRBV29-1|-|-|TRBJ2-7
CSACDPSESYEQYF
TGCAGCGCTTGCGACCCGTCCGAGAGTTACGAGCAGTACTTC
>TRBV12-3/TRBV12-4|-|few|TRBJ2-5
CASSFEGETQYF
TGTGCCAGCAGTTTCGAGGGAGAGACCCAGTACTTC
>TRBV6-2/TRBV6-3|-|-|TRBJ1-1
CASSYLGRAKSEAFF
TGTGCCAGCAGTTACCTCGGCAGGGCGAAGTCTGAAGCTTTCTTT
>TRBV10-3|-|-|TRBJ2-3
CAISQTATGRIADTQYF
TGTGCCATCAGTCAGACGGCGACGGGGAGGATTGCAGATACGCAGTATTTT
>TRBV12-3/TRBV12-4|TRBD2|few|TRBJ2-1
CASSFDGGSSYNEQFF
TGTGCCAGCAGTTTCGATGGCGGGAGCTCCTACAATGAGCAGTTCTTC
>TRBV29-1|TRBD1|-|TRBJ2-7
CSVTLGTASCYEQYF
TGCAGCGTAACACTCGGGACAGCGTCTTGTTACGAGCAGTACTTC
>TRBV7-2|-|once|TRBJ2-4
CASSLVNSRVTKNIQYF
TGTGCCAGCAGCTTAGTTAACAGTCGTGTCACCAAAAACATTCAGTACTTC
>TRBV18|-|few|TRBJ1-1
CASSPPMETEAFF
TGTGCCAGCTCACCGCCCATGGAGACTGAAGCTTTCTTT
>TRBV6-5|TRBD1|-|TRBJ1-1
CASSYSRQGNAEAFF
TGTGCCAGCAGTTACTCGAGACAGGGAAATGCTGAAGCTTTCTTT
>TRBV20-1|-|-|TRBJ2-7
CSAGGGTYEQYF
TGCAGTGCCGGTGGGGGAACCTACGAGCAGTACTTC
>TRBV2|TRBD2|-|TRBJ2-1
CASTEGREGPRVHNEQFF
TGTGCCAGCACCGAAGGGCGGGAGGGCCCCCGGGTACACAATGAGCAGTTCTTC
>TRBV4-1|-|many|TRBJ1-2
CASSQGRTANYGYTF
TGCGCCAGCAGCCAAGGAAGGACAGCTAACTATGGCTACACCTTC
>TRBV12-5|-|-|TRBJ1-1
CASGLSRNTEAFF
TGTGCTAGTGGTTTGTCCAGGAACACTGAAGCTTTCTTT
>TRBV2|-|few|TRBJ1-4
CASSVVSRLFF
TGTGCCAGCAGTGTTGTCAGCCGGCTGTTTTTT
>TRBV12-3/TRBV12-4|-|-|TRBJ2-5
CASSFLGGEETQYF
TGTGCCAGCAGTTTCCTTGGAGGGGAGGAGACCCAGTACTTC
>TRBV29-1|-|-|TRBJ2-1
CSVEEAFSYNEQFF
TGCAGCGTTGAAGAAGCATTCTCCTACAATGAGCAGTTCTTC
>TRBV7-2|TRBD1|few|TRBJ1-2
CASSLAWTGYGYTF
TGTGCCAGCAGCTTAGCATGGACAGGTTATGGCTACACCTTC